This T cell receptor (beta chain) was captured in a study of T cells after yellow fever vaccination. Findings and caveats of the study: At about 97% for CD4 and almost 90% for CD8, most primary-vaccination clones showed up again after the booster. A weaker but faster secondary response was observed, peaking on day 5 versus 15. There was a possibility that FACS-sorted repertoires contained abundant clonotypes contaminating from the bulk population.

Germline CDR1 and CDR2: SGHTA and FQGNSA. With 1 base removed from V and 3 bases from J, the gap between germline ends came to 9 bases. This CDR3 spans 14 amino acids. Researchers made TCR cDNA using 5'RACE template switching, and this step added a universal primer site and UMIs. One entry per CDR3 protein, called by TCRdb with MiXCR from the 5' RACE reads. Of a few hundred thousand distinct CDR3 sequences listed, around 3.1% are singletons. This clonotype was recorded at least ten times. Its antigen is undetermined. Material: CD4+ T cells sorted from PBMCs, obtained 10 days after the yellow fever booster vaccination. The chain carries TRBV7-2 and TRBJ2-5, with D unresolved. The receptor's source is a man between 18 and 35 years old who received the YFV17D yellow fever vaccine. The chain's CDR3 is CASSLGGHEETQYF. CDR3 DNA: TGTGCCAGCAGCTTAGGGGGTCATGAAGAGACCCAGTACTTC.